Presented here are 10 T cell receptor beta chains from one specimen sequenced in a study of Graves' ophthalmopathy and Graves' hyperthyroidism. RNA transcripts were the template, and TCR beta CDR3 regions were amplified from them. Second-round multiplex PCR came after first-round RT-PCR with HTBI primers. TCRdb fed the multiplex PCR reads into MiXCR, producing one record per CDR3 protein. The data contain hundreds of thousands of distinct CDR3 sequences, approximately 22% of them singletons. Sequencing was performed on peripheral blood. Every receptor here comes from a woman aged 18-29 years with stable Graves' hyperthyroidism. Some clones in this sample may be carry-over from other donors' samples.

This clonotype has more than one count but fewer than ten. J is TRBJ2-5 and V is TRBV19; D possibly corresponds to TRBD2 (6 bases). This CDR3 spans 11 amino acids. V was pared by 11 bases and J by 4 bases, with 11 bases between. Germline V lookup: CDR1 LNHDA, CDR2 SQIVND (reference sequence). CDR3 nucleotide sequence: TGTGCCTCGGGGGATGGAGAGACCCAGTACTTC. Encoded protein: CASGDGETQYF.

This clonotype was observed many times. The chain joins TRBV2 to TRBJ1-1; no reliable D call. Trimming pared 0 bases from V and 5 bases from J, leaving 10 bases between. The CDR3 covers 14 residues. CDR1 is SNHLY, CDR2 FYNNEI, per germline. In DNA form, the CDR3 reads TGTGCCAGCAGTGAAGCGCTGTTGGTGACTGAAGCTTTCTTT. This codes for CASSEALLVTEAFF.

At least ten counts were recorded for this clonotype. This chain connects TRBV6-1 to TRBJ1-1; the D is unclear. Germline V gene sequence: CDR1 MNHNS, CDR2 SASEGT. The CDR3 length is 12 residues. V lost 1 base and J 5 bases, leaving 5 bases between the germline ends. The CDR3 loop reads CASSEGGTEAFF. CDR3 bases: TGTGCCAGCAGTGAAGGGGGAACTGAAGCTTTCTTT.

Ten or more counts support this clonotype. The rearrangement uses TRBV28 and TRBJ2-7; D is unresolved. Per germline, CDR1 MDHEN and CDR2 SYDVKM. The V and J ends lost 5 bases and 2 bases respectively, with 13 bases between them. This CDR3 has 14 residues. CDR3 sequence reads: CASSTSRAAYEQYF. The CDR3 nucleotides are TGTGCCAGCAGTACCTCACGAGCAGCCTACGAGCAGTACTTC.

The chain combines TRBV28 with TRBJ1-2, with 7 positions matching TRBD1. The V and J ends lost 5 bases and 6 bases, in that order; junction bases with no gene match: 12. Per the germline V gene, CDR1 is MDHEN and CDR2 is SYDVKM. This CDR3 has 15 residues. CDR3 sequence: CASSTSGTESHGYTF. CDR3 DNA sequence: TGTGCCAGCAGTACCTCAGGGACAGAGTCTCATGGCTACACCTTC.

The table lists this clonotype with many counts. The rearrangement joins TRBV28 to TRBJ2-4; 13 bases align to TRBD2. The CDR3 totals 17 residues. Germline CDR1 reads MDHEN; CDR2 reads SYDVKM. J was trimmed by 3 bases and V by 3 bases; bases with no gene match: 5. The CDR3 spells CASSFVLAGGGKNIQYF. Here the CDR3 DNA reads TGTGCCAGCAGTTTTGTACTAGCGGGGGGGGGCAAAAACATTCAGTACTTC.

This clonotype appeared many times. The chain carries TRBV29-1 and TRBJ1-1, with D perhaps TRBD1 (5 bases). The CDR3 length is 16 residues. The germline gives CDR1 SQVTM, CDR2 ANQGSEA. V was cut by 2 bases and J by 1 base, with 17 bases left in between. CDR3 in amino acids: CSVERDGRGTNTEAFF. DNA for the CDR3: TGCAGCGTTGAAAGGGACGGCCGGGGGACGAACACTGAAGCTTTCTTT. The full variable domain, completed using reference TRBV29-1 and TRBJ1-1, is SAVISQKPSRDICQRGTSLTIQCQVDSQVTMMFWYRQQPGQSLTLIATANQGSEATYESGFVIDKFPISRPNLTFSTLTVSNMSPEDSSIYLCSVERDGRGTNTEAFFGQGTRLTVV.

This clonotype was picked up many times. V is TRBV6-2 or TRBV6-3 and J is TRBJ2-5; D might be TRBD2 (6 bases). The germline V gene has CDR1 MNHEY and CDR2 SVGEGT. The CDR3 length is 12 residues. The V and J ends lost 7 bases and 7 bases respectively, with 13 bases between them. CDR3: CASTGLLGTQYF. The CDR3 coding sequence is TGTGCCAGCACCGGACTACTGGGGACCCAGTACTTC.

CDR3 sequence (DNA): TGTGCCAGCACCAAAGACTCTCCCGGCTCCTACGAGCAGTACTTC. Translating it yields CASTKDSPGSYEQYF. This chain joins TRBV27 and TRBJ2-7, with D uncertain. CDR1 and CDR2 from the germline V gene are MNHEY and SMNVEV (reference sequence). The CDR3 sequence is 15 residues long. V shed 7 bases and J shed 0 bases, with 16 bases lying between them.

At least ten counts were recorded for this clonotype. The chain couples TRBV7-3 to TRBJ2-7; D is unclear. CDR3 length equals 13 residues. Between the trimmed V and J ends, which lost 2 bases and 0 bases, there was a span of 5 bases. Germline-derived CDR1 and CDR2 are SGHTA and FQGTGA. DNA for the CDR3: TGTGCCAGCAGCTTATTTCTCTCCTACGAGCAGTACTTC. Its translation is CASSLFLSYEQYF.